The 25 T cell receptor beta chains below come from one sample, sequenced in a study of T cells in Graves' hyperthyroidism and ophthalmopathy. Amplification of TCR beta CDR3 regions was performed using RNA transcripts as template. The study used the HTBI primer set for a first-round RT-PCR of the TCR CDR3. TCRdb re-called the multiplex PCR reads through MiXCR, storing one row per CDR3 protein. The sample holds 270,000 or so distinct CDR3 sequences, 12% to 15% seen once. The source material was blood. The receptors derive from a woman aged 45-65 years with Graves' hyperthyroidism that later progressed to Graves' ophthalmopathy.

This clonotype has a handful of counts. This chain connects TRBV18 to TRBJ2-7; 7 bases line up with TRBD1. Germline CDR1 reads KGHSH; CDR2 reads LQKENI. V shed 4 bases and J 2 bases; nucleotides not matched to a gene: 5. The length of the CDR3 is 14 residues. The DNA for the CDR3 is TGTGCCAGCTCACTACAGGGGAAACCCTACGAGCAGTACTTC. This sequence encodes CASSLQGKPYEQYF.

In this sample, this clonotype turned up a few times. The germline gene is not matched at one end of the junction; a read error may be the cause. CDR3 sequence reads: CASSLDPHYGQYF. The CDR3, as DNA: TGTGCCAGCAGCTTAGATCCCCACTACGGGCAGTACTTC. The rearrangement joins TRBV11-3 to TRBJ2-7; D gene ambiguous. Germline V gene data show CDR1 as SGHNT and CDR2 as YENEEA. This CDR3 spans 13 amino acids.

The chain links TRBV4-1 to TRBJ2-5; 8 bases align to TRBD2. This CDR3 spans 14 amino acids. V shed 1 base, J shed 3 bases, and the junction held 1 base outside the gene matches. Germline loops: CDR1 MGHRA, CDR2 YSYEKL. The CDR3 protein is CASSQVGLEETQYF. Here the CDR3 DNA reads TGCGCCAGCAGCCAAGTGGGACTAGAAGAGACCCAGTACTTC.

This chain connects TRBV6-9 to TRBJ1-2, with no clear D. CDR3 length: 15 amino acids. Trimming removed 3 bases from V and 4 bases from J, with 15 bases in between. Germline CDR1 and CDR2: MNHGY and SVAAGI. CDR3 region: CASSYYRSFVYGYTF. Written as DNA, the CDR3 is TGTGCCAGCAGTTACTACAGATCCTTTGTCTATGGCTACACCTTC.

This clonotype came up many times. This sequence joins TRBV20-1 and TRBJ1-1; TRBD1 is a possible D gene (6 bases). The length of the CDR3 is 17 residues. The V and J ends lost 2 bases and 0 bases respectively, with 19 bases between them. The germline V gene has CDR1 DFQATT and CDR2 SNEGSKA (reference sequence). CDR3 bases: TGCAGTGCTAGACGCTTGGCGCAGGGGACAATGAACACTGAAGCTTTCTTT. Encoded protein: CSARRLAQGTMNTEAFF.

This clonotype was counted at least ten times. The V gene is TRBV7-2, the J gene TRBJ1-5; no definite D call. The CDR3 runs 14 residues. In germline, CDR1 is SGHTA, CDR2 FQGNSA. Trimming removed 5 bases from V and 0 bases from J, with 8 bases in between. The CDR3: CASSHRSSNQPQHF. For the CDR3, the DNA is TGTGCCAGCAGCCACCGGAGTAGCAATCAGCCCCAGCATTTT.

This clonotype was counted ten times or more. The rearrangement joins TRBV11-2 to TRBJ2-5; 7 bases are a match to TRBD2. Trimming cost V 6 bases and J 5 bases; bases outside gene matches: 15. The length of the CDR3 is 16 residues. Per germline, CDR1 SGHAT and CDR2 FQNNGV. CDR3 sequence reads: CASSQNYRDYEETQYF. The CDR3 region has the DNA TGTGCCAGCAGTCAAAATTACCGGGACTATGAGGAGACCCAGTACTTC.

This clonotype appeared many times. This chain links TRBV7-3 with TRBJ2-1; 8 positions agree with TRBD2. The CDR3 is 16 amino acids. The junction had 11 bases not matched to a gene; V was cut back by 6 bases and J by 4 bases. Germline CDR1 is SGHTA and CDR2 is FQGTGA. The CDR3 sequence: CASSSVAGNTYNEQFF. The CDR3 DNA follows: TGTGCCAGCAGTTCGGTAGCGGGAAATACTTACAATGAGCAGTTCTTC.

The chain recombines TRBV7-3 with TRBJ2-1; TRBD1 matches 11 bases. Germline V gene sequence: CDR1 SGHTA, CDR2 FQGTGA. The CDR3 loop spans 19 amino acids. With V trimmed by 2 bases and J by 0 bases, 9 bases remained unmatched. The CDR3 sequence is CASSLAVGQGASSYNEQFF. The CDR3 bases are TGTGCCAGCAGCTTAGCGGTAGGACAGGGGGCAAGCTCCTACAATGAGCAGTTCTTC.

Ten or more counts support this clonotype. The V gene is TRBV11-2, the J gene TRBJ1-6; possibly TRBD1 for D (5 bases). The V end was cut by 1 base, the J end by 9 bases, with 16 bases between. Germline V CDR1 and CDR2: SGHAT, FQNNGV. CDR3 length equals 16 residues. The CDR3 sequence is CASSLGGGRMGSPLHF. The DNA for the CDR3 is TGTGCCAGCAGCTTAGGGGGCGGCAGGATGGGTTCACCCCTCCACTTT. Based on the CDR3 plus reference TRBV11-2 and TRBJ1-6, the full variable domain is EAGVAQSPRYKIIEKRQSVAFWCNPISGHATLYWYQQILGQGPKLLIQFQNNGVVDDSQLPKDRFSAERLKGVDSTLKIQPAKLEDSAVYLCASSLGGGRMGSPLHFGNGTRLTVT.

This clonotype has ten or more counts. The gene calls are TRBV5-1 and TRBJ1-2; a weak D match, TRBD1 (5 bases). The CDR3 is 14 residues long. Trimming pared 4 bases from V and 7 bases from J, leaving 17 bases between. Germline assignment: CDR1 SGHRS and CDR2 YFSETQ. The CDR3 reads CASSDRSRGIGYTF. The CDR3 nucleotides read TGCGCCAGCAGCGATCGTAGTAGGGGCATTGGCTACACCTTC.

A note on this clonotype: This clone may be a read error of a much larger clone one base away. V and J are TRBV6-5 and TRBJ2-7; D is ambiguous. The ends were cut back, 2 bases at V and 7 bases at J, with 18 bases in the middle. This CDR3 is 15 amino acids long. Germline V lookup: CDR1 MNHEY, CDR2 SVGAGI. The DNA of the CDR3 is TGTGCCAGCAGTTACAATGGACCCCAGAAGGATGAGCAGTACTTC. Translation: CASSYNGPQKDEQYF.

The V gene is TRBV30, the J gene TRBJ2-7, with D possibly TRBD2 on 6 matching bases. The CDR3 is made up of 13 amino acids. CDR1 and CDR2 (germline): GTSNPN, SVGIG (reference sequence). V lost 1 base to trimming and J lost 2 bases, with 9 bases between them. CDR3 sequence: CAWSGGAAYEQYF. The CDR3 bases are TGTGCCTGGAGTGGCGGGGCAGCCTACGAGCAGTACTTC.

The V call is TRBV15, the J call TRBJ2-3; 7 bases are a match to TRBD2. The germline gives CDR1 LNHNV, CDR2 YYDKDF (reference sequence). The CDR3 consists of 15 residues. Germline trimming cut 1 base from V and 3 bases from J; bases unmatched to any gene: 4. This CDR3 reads CATSRGGGITDTQYF. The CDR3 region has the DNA TGTGCCACCAGCAGAGGGGGAGGGATAACAGATACGCAGTATTTT. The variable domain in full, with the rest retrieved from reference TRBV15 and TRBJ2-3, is DAMVIQNPRYQVTQFGKPVTLSCSQTLNHNVMYWYQQKSSQAPKLLFHYYDKDFNNEADTPDNFQSRRPNTSFCFLDIRSPGLGDTAMYLCATSRGGGITDTQYFGPGTRLTVL.

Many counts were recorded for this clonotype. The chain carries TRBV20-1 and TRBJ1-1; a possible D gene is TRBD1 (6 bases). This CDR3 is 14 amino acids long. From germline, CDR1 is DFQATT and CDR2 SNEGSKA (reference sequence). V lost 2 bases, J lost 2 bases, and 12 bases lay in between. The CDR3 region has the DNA TGCAGTGCTAGACCCCGAGGGGGAAACACTGAAGCTTTCTTT. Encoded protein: CSARPRGGNTEAFF.

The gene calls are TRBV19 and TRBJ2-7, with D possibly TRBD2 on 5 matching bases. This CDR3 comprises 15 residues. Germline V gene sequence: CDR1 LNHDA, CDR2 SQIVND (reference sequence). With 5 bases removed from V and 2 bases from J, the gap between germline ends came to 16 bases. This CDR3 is CASSVLPGLPYEQYF. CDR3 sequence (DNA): TGTGCCAGTAGTGTCCTCCCGGGATTACCCTACGAGCAGTACTTC. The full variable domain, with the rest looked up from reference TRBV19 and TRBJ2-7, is DGGITQSPKYLFRKEGQNVTLSCEQNLNHDAMYWYRQDPGQGLRLIYYSQIVNDFQKGDIAEGYSVSREKKESFPLTVTSAQKNPTAFYLCASSVLPGLPYEQYFGPGTRLTVT.

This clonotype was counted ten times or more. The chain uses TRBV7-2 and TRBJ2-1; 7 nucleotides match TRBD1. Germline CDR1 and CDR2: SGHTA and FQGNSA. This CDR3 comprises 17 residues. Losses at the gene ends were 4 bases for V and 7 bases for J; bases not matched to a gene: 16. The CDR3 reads CASSSQPLGTASNEQFF. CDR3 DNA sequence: TGTGCCAGCAGCTCCCAGCCCCTAGGGACAGCATCTAATGAGCAGTTCTTC. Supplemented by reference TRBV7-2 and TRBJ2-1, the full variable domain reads GAGVSQSPSNKVTEKGKDVELRCDPISGHTALYWYRQSLGQGLEFLIYFQGNSAPDKSGLPSDRFSAERTGGSVSTLTIQRTQQEDSAVYLCASSSQPLGTASNEQFFGPGTRLTVL.

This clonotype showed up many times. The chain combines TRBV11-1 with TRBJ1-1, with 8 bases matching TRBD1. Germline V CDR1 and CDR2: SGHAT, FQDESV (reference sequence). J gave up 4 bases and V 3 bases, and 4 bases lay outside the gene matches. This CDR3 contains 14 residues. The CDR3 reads CASSLTGEGTEAFF. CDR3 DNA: TGTGCCAGCAGCTTGACAGGGGAGGGCACTGAAGCTTTCTTT.

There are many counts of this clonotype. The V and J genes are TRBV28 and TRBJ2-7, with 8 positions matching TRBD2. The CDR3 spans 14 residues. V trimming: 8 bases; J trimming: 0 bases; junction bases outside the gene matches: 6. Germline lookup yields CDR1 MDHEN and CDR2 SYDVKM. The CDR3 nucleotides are TGTGCCAGCGCTGGCGGGGGGAGCTCCTACGAGCAGTACTTC. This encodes CASAGGGSSYEQYF.

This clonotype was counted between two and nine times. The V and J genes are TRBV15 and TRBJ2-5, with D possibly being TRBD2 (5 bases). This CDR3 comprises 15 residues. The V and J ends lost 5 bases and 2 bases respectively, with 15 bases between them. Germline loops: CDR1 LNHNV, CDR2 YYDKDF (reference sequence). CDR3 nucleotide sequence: TGTGCCACCAGCCTGGGCGCGGGTGGTCAAGAGACCCAGTACTTC. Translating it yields CATSLGAGGQETQYF.

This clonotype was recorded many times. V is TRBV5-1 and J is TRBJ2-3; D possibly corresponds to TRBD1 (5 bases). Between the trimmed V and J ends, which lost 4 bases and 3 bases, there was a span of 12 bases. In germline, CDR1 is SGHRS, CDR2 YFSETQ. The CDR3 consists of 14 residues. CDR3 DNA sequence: TGCGCCAGCAGCCTTGGACATCCTACAGATACGCAGTATTTT. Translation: CASSLGHPTDTQYF.

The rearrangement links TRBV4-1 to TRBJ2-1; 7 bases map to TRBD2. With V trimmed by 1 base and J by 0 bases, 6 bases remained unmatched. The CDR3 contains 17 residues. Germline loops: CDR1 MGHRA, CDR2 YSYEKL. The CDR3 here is CASSQVAAGSSYNEQFF. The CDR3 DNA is TGCGCCAGCAGCCAAGTTGCAGCGGGGAGCTCCTACAATGAGCAGTTCTTC.

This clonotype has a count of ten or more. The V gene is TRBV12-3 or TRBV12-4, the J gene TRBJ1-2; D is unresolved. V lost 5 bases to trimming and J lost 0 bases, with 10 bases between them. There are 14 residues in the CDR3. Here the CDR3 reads CASSPGSSNYGYTF. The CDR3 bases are TGTGCCAGCAGTCCGGGATCTTCTAACTATGGCTACACCTTC.

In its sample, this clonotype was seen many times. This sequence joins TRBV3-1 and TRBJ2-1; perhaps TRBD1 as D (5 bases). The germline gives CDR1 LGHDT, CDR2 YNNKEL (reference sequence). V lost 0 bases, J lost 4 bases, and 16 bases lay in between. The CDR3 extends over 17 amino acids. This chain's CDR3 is CASSQDTGTGAYNEQFF. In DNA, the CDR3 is TGTGCCAGCAGCCAAGATACCGGTACAGGAGCTTACAATGAGCAGTTCTTC.

The CDR3 loop is CSALMTEYNSPLHF. The CDR3, as DNA: TGCAGTGCCCTGATGACTGAATATAATTCACCCCTCCACTTT. The rearrangement links TRBV20-1 to TRBJ1-6, with no clear D. Deletions cut 6 bases from V and 4 bases from J, with 13 bases between. This CDR3 spans 14 amino acids. Germline values: CDR1 DFQATT, CDR2 SNEGSKA (reference sequence).